The 30 T cell receptor beta chains presented below share a single source sample, sequenced in a study of T cell responses to AZD1222 COVID-19 vaccine. Clones were read by immunoSEQ multiplex PCR, and TCRdb kept only the in-frame ones, dropping some. The repertoire includes some 180,000 clones, approximately 94% of them detected once, and 1.5% to 2% sits in the top ten. The material was peripheral blood, obtained 28 days after the second AZD1222 dose. Every receptor here comes from an adult who received the AZD1222 COVID-19 vaccine.

This clone was detected once. The chain has TRBV27 and TRBJ1-5; no reliable D call. The CDR3 is made up of 14 amino acids. Trimming removed 3 bases at V and 7 bases at J, with 13 bases between. Germline CDR1 MNHEY, CDR2 SMNVEV (reference sequence). As DNA, the CDR3 is TGTGCCAGCAGTTTCGGAGCTGGAAGACAGCCCCAGCATTTT. It codes for CASSFGAGRQPQHF.

The V call is TRBV4-1, the J call TRBJ2-4; D unclear. The germline V and J ends were trimmed by 0 bases and 6 bases, with 6 bases remaining between them. This CDR3 is 13 amino acids long. CDR1 is MGHRA and CDR2 is YSYEKL in the germline V gene. CDR3 bases: TGCGCCAGCAGCCAAGATCCCCCAAACATTCAGTACTTC. Encoded protein: CASSQDPPNIQYF.

This clone was seen a handful of times. The genes are TRBV4-3 and TRBJ2-2, with TRBD1 matching over 8 bases. With 1 base clipped from V and 6 bases from J, the junction kept 4 bases outside the gene matches. Germline-derived CDR1 and CDR2 are LGHNA and YSLEER. This CDR3 is 15 amino acids long. CDR3 coding DNA: TGCGCCAGCAGCCAAGCGGACAGGGACGCCGGGGAGCTGTTTTTT. This codes for CASSQADRDAGELFF.

This chain joins TRBV19 and TRBJ2-3, with a tentative D call TRBD2 (6 bases). From germline, CDR1 is LNHDA and CDR2 SQIVND (reference sequence). The V and J ends lost 6 bases and 0 bases respectively, with 16 bases between them. The CDR3 has 16 amino acids. CDR3 amino acids: CASRSIAASSTDTQYF. The CDR3 coding sequence is TGTGCCAGTAGGTCTATAGCGGCCTCTAGCACAGATACGCAGTATTTT.

V is TRBV28 and J is TRBJ1-3, with no clear D. Trimming pared 2 bases from V and 0 bases from J, leaving 11 bases between. Germline V gives CDR1 MDHEN, CDR2 SYDVKM. The CDR3 sequence is 16 residues long. This chain's CDR3 is CASSLVRLSSGNTIYF. The CDR3 nucleotides read TGTGCCAGCAGTTTAGTCCGACTATCCTCTGGAAACACCATATATTTT.

This rearrangement joins TRBV4-1 to TRBJ1-6; TRBD1 matches 9 bases. The length of the CDR3 is 18 residues. CDR1 MGHRA and CDR2 YSYEKL come from the germline V gene. The J segment lost 10 bases and the V segment lost 3 bases, leaving 16 bases of the junction unmatched. CDR3 DNA sequence: TGCGCCAGCAGCCAGGTTTTTACAGGGGGACAGGGACACTCACCCCTCCACTTT. It specifies CASSQVFTGGQGHSPLHF.

The J gene is TRBJ1-1, the V gene TRBV18; D is uncertain. V was pared by 3 bases and J by 5 bases, with 10 bases between. The CDR3 is 13 residues long. Germline assignment: CDR1 KGHSH and CDR2 LQKENI. CDR3 nucleotide sequence: TGTGCCAGCTCACCTATCGCAGAGACTGAAGCTTTCTTT. Its translation is CASSPIAETEAFF.

The genes are TRBV19 and TRBJ1-1; the D gene is possibly TRBD1 (6 bases). The V end lost 10 bases, the J end lost 3 bases, and 15 bases lay between the germline ends. This CDR3 region has 13 residues. Germline assignment: CDR1 LNHDA and CDR2 SQIVND (reference sequence). The chain's CDR3 is CATTGLRYTEAFF. CDR3 nucleotides: TGTGCCACCACAGGGTTGCGGTACACTGAAGCTTTCTTT.

The chain uses TRBV3-1 (or the pseudogene TRBV3-2) and TRBJ2-3; 7 bases match TRBD2. Germline-derived CDR1 and CDR2 are LGHDT and YNNKEL (reference sequence). The CDR3 totals 17 residues. Trimming at V came to 0 bases and at J to 2 bases, leaving 8 bases not matched to a gene. Here the CDR3 DNA reads TGTGCCAGCAGCCAAGATTGGTCGGGGGGTCACACAGATACGCAGTATTTT. Translation: CASSQDWSGGHTDTQYF.

This rearrangement joins TRBV19 to TRBJ2-5, with 12 positions matching TRBD2. This CDR3 comprises 17 residues. Germline V gene lookup returns CDR1 LNHDA and CDR2 SQIVND (reference sequence). The junction had 18 bases not matched to a gene; V was cut back by 6 bases and J by 10 bases. The chain's CDR3 is CASSRYASGGAAGDQYF. Written as DNA, the CDR3 is TGTGCCAGTAGCCGTTACGCTAGCGGGGGGGCGGCTGGAGACCAGTACTTC.

The CDR3 DNA sequence: TGTGCCAGCAGCGTACCGATGGGACAGGGGTTTTTTGCTGGGGCCAACGTCCTGACTTTC. Translated: CASSVPMGQGFFAGANVLTF. The rearrangement uses TRBV7-8 and TRBJ2-6, with 10 nucleotides matching TRBD1. The V gene end was trimmed by 5 bases and the J gene end by 2 bases; junction bases not matched to a gene: 15. CDR3 length: 20 amino acids. Germline-derived CDR1 and CDR2 are SGHVS and FQNEAQ.

The V call is TRBV5-8, the J call TRBJ1-1; 8 nucleotides match TRBD1. The length of the CDR3 is 14 residues. Germline values: CDR1 SGHTS, CDR2 YDEGEE. J gave up 6 bases and V 5 bases, and 9 bases lay outside the gene matches. The CDR3 reads CASSLQGGAAEAFF. The CDR3 coding sequence is TGTGCCAGCAGTCTACAGGGGGGAGCCGCTGAAGCTTTCTTT.

This clone came up once. V usage is TRBV3-1 (or the pseudogene TRBV3-2) and J usage is TRBJ1-1; possible D gene TRBD1, 5 bases. V was clipped by 8 bases and J by 4 bases, with 17 bases between them. The CDR3 loop spans 14 amino acids. The V gene's germline CDR1 is LGHDT and CDR2 YNNKEL (reference sequence). The DNA for the CDR3 is TGTGCCAGCCACCGAAGGGGTTCGGGCACTGAAGCTTTCTTT. Protein sequence: CASHRRGSGTEAFF.

The genes are TRBV23-1 and TRBJ2-4; D possibly matches TRBD1 or TRBD2 (6 bases each). TRBV23-1 is marked as an open reading frame, function uncertain. The CDR3 length is 17 residues. V dropped 4 bases and J dropped 1 base, with 17 bases sitting between them. The chain's CDR3 is CASSLRPGGWAKNIQYF. CDR3 nucleotide sequence: TGCGCCAGCAGTCTCCGACCCGGGGGCTGGGCCAAAAACATTCAGTACTTC.

The rearrangement joins TRBV9 to TRBJ1-6; D is perhaps TRBD1 (5 bases). V was shortened by 4 bases and J by 6 bases, with 14 bases between the two germline ends. This CDR3 spans 15 amino acids. Germline assignment: CDR1 SGDLS and CDR2 YYNGEE. The CDR3 protein is CASSPQTASNSPLHF. The CDR3 DNA is TGTGCCAGCAGCCCCCAGACAGCTTCTAATTCACCCCTCCACTTT.

The chain carries TRBV5-5 and TRBJ1-1, with 7 nucleotides matching TRBD1. CDR1 SGHKS and CDR2 YYEKEE come from the germline V gene (reference sequence). The CDR3 is made up of 14 amino acids. The V gene end was trimmed by 0 bases and the J gene end by 5 bases; junction bases not matched to a gene: 4. The CDR3 DNA follows: TGTGCCAGCAGCTTGGAACAGGGGTCGACTGAAGCTTTCTTT. This gives the protein CASSLEQGSTEAFF.

The CDR3: CASSQIYGTVNEKLFF. The CDR3 nucleotides read TGTGCCAGCAGTCAAATATACGGGACGGTTAATGAAAAACTGTTTTTT. The chain couples TRBV27 to TRBJ1-4, with D possibly being TRBD1 (5 bases). Germline V lookup: CDR1 MNHEY, CDR2 SMNVEV (reference sequence). The CDR3 covers 16 residues. Deletions cut 5 bases from V and 4 bases from J, with 17 bases between.

V gene TRBV14 combines with J gene TRBJ2-1; unclear D gene. Trimming removed 1 base from V and 9 bases from J, with 7 bases in between. Germline V CDR1 and CDR2: SGHDN, FVKESK. The CDR3 loop spans 12 amino acids. DNA of the CDR3: TGTGCCAGCAGCCAAGTTCGGGTTGAGCAGTTCTTC. Amino acid sequence: CASSQVRVEQFF.

CDR3 nucleotide sequence: TGTGCCGCCAAGGGGGGGGACTTAATCGCCGAGCAGTACTTC. Protein: CAAKGGDLIAEQYF. The chain employs TRBV9 and TRBJ2-7; D perhaps matches TRBD2 (7 bases). V was pared by 10 bases and J by 6 bases, with 23 bases between. CDR3 length: 14 residues. From germline, CDR1 is SGDLS and CDR2 YYNGEE.

V and J are TRBV9 and TRBJ2-3; D is undetermined. CDR3 size: 16 residues. Germline lookup yields CDR1 SGDLS and CDR2 YYNGEE. Trimming removed 0 bases from V and 0 bases from J, with 11 bases in between. The CDR3 loop is CASSVGVSSSTDTQYF. CDR3 coding DNA: TGTGCCAGCAGCGTAGGGGTTTCCTCTAGCACAGATACGCAGTATTTT.

The chain recombines TRBV11-3 with TRBJ2-3; possible D gene TRBD2, 6 bases. Germline V gene lookup returns CDR1 SGHNT and CDR2 YENEEA. The CDR3 length is 16 residues. V lost 3 bases and J 4 bases, leaving 17 bases between the germline ends. CDR3 nucleotides: TGTGCCAGCAGCTTTCGAGTACCCGGGAGTCCAGATACGCAGTATTTT. Amino acids: CASSFRVPGSPDTQYF.

The chain employs TRBV14 and TRBJ1-5; D unclear. The CDR3 sequence is 13 residues long. V lost 4 bases to trimming and J lost 4 bases, with 8 bases between them. Per germline, CDR1 SGHDN and CDR2 FVKESK. In DNA form, the CDR3 reads TGTGCCAGCAGCCCCTCCAGGAATCAGCCCCAGCATTTT. The encoded protein is CASSPSRNQPQHF. Supplemented by reference TRBV14 and TRBJ1-5, the full variable domain reads EAGVTQFPSHSVIEKGQTVTLRCDPISGHDNLYWYRRVMGKEIKFLLHFVKESKQDESGMPNNRFLAERTGGTYSTLKVQPAELEDSGVYFCASSPSRNQPQHFGDGTRLSIL.

The count of this clone is one. The chain is built from TRBV19 and TRBJ2-7; 13 positions agree with TRBD2. The ends lost 3 bases at V and 3 bases at J; junction bases unmatched: 2. This CDR3 contains 15 residues. CDR1 is LNHDA, CDR2 SQIVND, per germline (reference sequence). The CDR3 protein is CASSIRTSGSYEQYF. The CDR3 DNA follows: TGTGCCAGTAGTATTCGGACTAGCGGGAGCTACGAGCAGTACTTC.

V gene TRBV5-3 combines with J gene TRBJ1-2, with D possibly matching TRBD1 (5 bases). TRBV5-3 belongs to the ORF category, with a function that is uncertain. There are 17 residues in the CDR3. Trimming took 0 bases from V and 8 from J, leaving 23 bases between them. The DNA of the CDR3 is TGTGCCAGAAGCTTGGGTCGGCAGGCCCTTCCTTGGGGGGGCTACACCTTC. It encodes CARSLGRQALPWGGYTF.

This clone came up once. The V gene is TRBV6-4, the J gene TRBJ2-1, with a weak D call TRBD2 (6 bases). V lost 2 bases and J lost 8, with 10 bases in between. Germline assignment: CDR1 MRHNA and CDR2 SNTAGT. The CDR3 has 13 residues. CDR3 residues: CASSDRDSDEQFF. CDR3 coding DNA: TGTGCCAGCAGTGACCGGGACTCCGATGAGCAGTTCTTC.

This sequence joins TRBV4-1 and TRBJ2-3, with 9 bases aligning to TRBD2. The junction had 7 bases not matched to a gene; V was cut back by 1 base and J by 2 bases. CDR1 MGHRA and CDR2 YSYEKL come from the germline V gene. CDR3 size: 17 residues. In DNA form, the CDR3 reads TGCGCCAGCAGCCAAGGAGCTAGCGGGGCCACCACAGATACGCAGTATTTT. Translated: CASSQGASGATTDTQYF.

In nucleotides, the CDR3 is TGTGCCAGCTCATCCACTTCGGGCACAGATACGCAGTATTTT. Amino acid sequence: CASSSTSGTDTQYF. The V call is TRBV18, the J call TRBJ2-3; D unresolved. Germline V gene lookup returns CDR1 KGHSH and CDR2 LQKENI. The germline V and J ends were trimmed by 5 bases and 1 base, with 10 bases remaining between them. The CDR3 consists of 14 residues.

This clone was detected once. This sequence joins TRBV11-3 and TRBJ2-7, with D tentatively TRBD1 (6 bases). The CDR3 spans 13 residues. Germline V gene sequence: CDR1 SGHNT, CDR2 YENEEA. V was pared by 2 bases and J by 6 bases, with 11 bases between. Here the CDR3 DNA reads TGTGCCAGCAGCTTACACCGGGACACCGAGCAGTACTTC. This gives the protein CASSLHRDTEQYF.

This chain uses TRBV7-3 with TRBJ1-1; 8 bases are shared with TRBD1. CDR1 and CDR2 (germline): SGHTA, FQGTGA. This CDR3 region has 13 residues. Trimming at V came to 2 bases and at J to 7 bases, leaving 3 bases not matched to a gene. CDR3 amino acids: CASSLAGGVEAFF. Written as DNA, the CDR3 is TGTGCCAGCAGCTTAGCAGGGGGCGTTGAAGCTTTCTTT.

This chain joins TRBV7-9 and TRBJ1-4; TRBD1 matches at 8 bases. J gave up 7 bases and V 1 base, and 11 bases lay outside the gene matches. The CDR3 runs 17 residues. Germline V gene sequence: CDR1 SEHNR, CDR2 FQNEAQ (reference sequence). The CDR3 bases are TGTGCCAGCAGCTTAGGGAGGGCAAACAGGGGGATTGAAAAACTGTTTTTT. This sequence encodes CASSLGRANRGIEKLFF.